The 3 T cell receptor beta chains in this list originate from one sample, sequenced in a study of blood T cell repertoires in COVID-19. TCRdb's table, derived via immunoSEQ multiplex PCR, lists solely in-frame clones and lacks some. Altogether over 30,000 clones are present, about four fifths being singletons, with the ten largest covering about 40%. Sequencing input: peripheral blood. These receptor sequences come from a man older than 75 with active or convalescent COVID-19.

The chain recombines TRBV11-2 with TRBJ2-7; TRBD1 matches at 10 bases. The CDR3 sequence is 15 residues long. Trimming at V came to 5 bases and at J to 6 bases, leaving 10 bases not matched to a gene. Looked up from germline, CDR1 is SGHAT and CDR2 is FQNNGV. The CDR3 DNA is TGTGCCAGCAGCCAAACCCCGGGACAGGGGACCGAGCAGTACTTC. It yields the protein CASSQTPGQGTEQYF.

The gene calls are TRBV27 and TRBJ2-5, with TRBD1 matching over 8 bases. This CDR3 contains 17 residues. V lost 2 bases to trimming and J lost 5 bases; unmatched junction nucleotides: 13. CDR1 MNHEY and CDR2 SMNVEV come from the germline V gene (reference sequence). CDR3 protein: CASSLNQGAIVGETQYF. DNA of the CDR3: TGTGCCAGCAGTTTAAATCAGGGGGCTATCGTTGGGGAGACCCAGTACTTC.

This clone was recorded only once. V gene TRBV9 combines with J gene TRBJ1-6; the D gene is possibly TRBD1 (6 bases). The CDR3 runs 16 residues. Between the trimmed V and J ends, which lost 3 bases and 0 bases, there was a span of 10 bases. Germline CDR1 and CDR2: SGDLS and YYNGEE. The CDR3: CASSAQGGSYNSPLHF. CDR3 nucleotides: TGTGCCAGCAGCGCACAGGGTGGCTCCTATAATTCACCCCTCCACTTT.